A few counts support the clone carrying this TCR beta chain. Its antigen remains unknown. This sample stems from a study of vaccination and CD4 T cells after COVID-19. For the study at large: Cultures acting as controls obtained a CEFX pool, an HIV-1 Nef pool, or no peptide.

The sample's treatment: roughly 10-day PBMC culture with coronavirus spike peptide pools or control peptides (ViraFEST assay). The Oncomine TCR Beta short-read assay was applied to DNA of cultured CD4+ T cells. TCRdb independently ran MiXCR on the PCR reads; one entry per CDR3 protein. The profile shows about 20,000 distinct CDR3 sequences, around half of them singletons. Looked up from germline, CDR1 is SGHRS and CDR2 is YFSETQ. Trimming took off 0 bases at V and 0 bases at J, with 11 bases between the two ends. The CDR3 contains 16 residues. Specimen: CD4+ T cells from blood, cultured in vitro. The origin of this receptor is a human donor who had recovered from COVID-19. The gene calls are TRBV5-1 and TRBJ2-3; D tentatively reads TRBD1 or TRBD2 (6 bases each). CDR3 DNA: TGCGCCAGCAGCTTGGGCGGGGACACTAGCACAGATACGCAGTATTTT. Its translation is CASSLGGDTSTDTQYF. The variable domain in full, completed from reference TRBV5-1 and TRBJ2-3, reads KAGVTQTPRYLIKTRGQQVTLSCSPISGHRSVSWYQQTPGQGLQFLFEYFSETQRNKGNFPGRFSGRQFSNSRSEMNVSTLELGDSALYLCASSLGGDTSTDTQYFGPGTRLTVL.